This TCR beta chain derives from a study of T cells of healthy individuals. TCRdb independently ran MiXCR on the 5' RACE reads; one entry per CDR3 protein. The table lists some 69,000 distinct CDR3 sequences, roughly 16% of them singletons. This clonotype was recorded many times. The CDR3 runs to 14 residues. After removal of 3 bases from V and 9 bases from J, the junction contained 7 bases not matched to a gene. This rearrangement joins TRBV12-3 or TRBV12-4 to TRBJ1-3, with 8 bases fitting TRBD1. This clonotype was obtained from a human donor in good health. DNA for the CDR3: TGTGCCAGCAGTTTGGTGGACAGGGCTAGCACCATATATTTT. It is translated as CASSLVDRASTIYF.